This is a list of T cell receptor beta chains from one sample in a study of cytomegalovirus exposure and HLA in healthy donors. Here immunoSEQ multiplex PCR was the method, and the copy in TCRdb shows in-frame clones only, minus some. The sample has around 170,000 clones; over 70% are singletons. Sequencing used PBMCs. These receptors were taken from a man aged 50 to 60 in good health and CMV-seronegative. Each CDR3 is given without its conserved first and last residue.

>TRBJ2-4|TRBV5-1
ASRRDILFTEWY
>TRBJ2-1|TRBV19
ASSAGTVNEQF
>TRBJ2-7|TRBV18
ASSPVDNAYEQY
>TRBJ1-2|TRBV11-2
ASETGSIRYGYT
>TRBJ2-7|TRBV27
ASSLARSSYEQY
>TRBJ2-7|TRBV10-1
ASTRDRGSHEQY
>TRBJ2-7|TRBV6-1
ASSVGQISYEQY
>TRBJ2-7|TRBV5-6
ASSWIGLAEKQY
>TRBJ2-1|TRBV7-8
ASSFSGTSPYNEQF
>TRBJ2-7|TRBV19
ASSPRTGTYEQY
>TRBJ1-1|TRBV4-1
ASSQAGTEAF
>TRBJ2-1|TRBV5-4
ASSRGGTSGGGNEQF
>TRBJ2-1|TRBV30
AWSVRGPNNEQF
>TRBJ2-2|TRBV5-1
ASSLGTVNTGELF
>TRBJ1-5|TRBV27
ASSLEGQPNQPQH
>TRBJ1-1|TRBV27
ASSLDRGTEAF
>TRBJ2-5|TRBV2
ASRPRGGQETQY